Listed below are T cell receptor beta chains from one sample, sequenced in a study of a mutant IDH1 vaccine in newly diagnosed glioma. Their recognized antigens are unknown. Libraries were prepared by immunoSEQ multiplex PCR; TCRdb keeps only in-frame clonotypes and omits some of them. The sample lists roughly 54,000 clones, 84% occurring once. The specimen was PBMCs, collected from a glioma patient whose treatment included an IDH1 peptide vaccine. The source is a woman aged 18-29 years with glioma. CDR3s include the opening cysteine and the closing phenylalanine or tryptophan. Each record gives: V gene, J gene, CDR3 protein.

TRBV7-2	TRBJ2-4	CASSLGGTKNIQYF
TRBV7-9	TRBJ1-5	CASSRPDGKPQHF
TRBV7-9	TRBJ1-1	CASSPNQQANTEAFF
TRBV19	TRBJ2-5	CATRGGAGETQYF
TRBV9	TRBJ2-2	CASSVSSGNTGELFF
TRBV7-8	TRBJ2-7	CASGLGVPSSYEQYF
TRBV25-1	TRBJ1-2	CASSESTREAYGYTF
TRBV12-5	TRBJ1-1	CASGLGVGRRNTEAFF
TRBV6-1	TRBJ1-1	CASSERGRGTEAFF
TRBV30	TRBJ2-7	CAWSAYKGYEQYF
TRBV5-5	TRBJ1-1	CASSLGTGTEAFF
TRBV9	TRBJ1-4	CASSVGSTNEKLFF
TRBV2	TRBJ1-5	CASRPRGNQPQHF
TRBV15	TRBJ2-5	CATSRVETQYF
TRBV11-3	TRBJ1-1	CASSPTFNEAFF
TRBV4-3	TRBJ1-2	CASSQDQEGGYTF
TRBV19	TRBJ2-7	CASSTRDRNPYEQYF
TRBV7-6	TRBJ2-7	CASSLVATGGALSSSYEQYF
TRBV9	TRBJ1-2	CASSAGTGVKIHYGYTF
TRBV9	TRBJ1-1	CASSVGTARTEAFF
TRBV29-1	TRBJ1-2	CSVDEEADYGYTF
TRBV6-1	TRBJ1-5	CASRGRDGFYQPQHF
TRBV6-1	TRBJ1-2	CASSDWGQGTGGYTF
TRBV14	TRBJ2-1	CASSLRLAGGINEQFF
TRBV7-9	TRBJ2-1	CASSVPGLAGGGEQFF
TRBV27	TRBJ2-1	CASSLWAGAYNEQFF
TRBV9	TRBJ1-2	CASSTGGYGYTF
TRBV7-6	TRBJ1-1	CASSIGREAFF
TRBV5-1	TRBJ1-2	CASSLRQGYGYTF
TRBV6-1	TRBJ1-5	CASSERPPLRYSNQPQHF
TRBV7-9	TRBJ2-1	CASSPTSGSYNEQFF
TRBV5-4	TRBJ2-7	CASSPEQGIYEQYF
TRBV7-2	TRBJ1-1	CASSLSLTEAFF
TRBV4-3	TRBJ2-1	CASSQETGGGYNEQFF
TRBV5-8	TRBJ2-7	CASRRTGVEGSYEQYF
TRBV10-3	TRBJ2-2	CAISEGDTTGELFF
TRBV9	TRBJ1-2	CASSVDAGPSYGYTF
TRBV10-2	TRBJ2-1	CASSESILAAEGDEQFF
TRBV7-6	TRBJ1-1	CASSSRPPETNTEAFF
TRBV19	TRBJ2-2	CASSILTSDTGELFF
TRBV5-1	TRBJ2-1	CASSLGGSSYNEQFF
TRBV13	TRBJ2-1	CASSSRGNYNEQFF
TRBV2	TRBJ1-1	CASSGESRGAWDTEAFF
TRBV20-1	TRBJ2-3	CSARVADTQYF
TRBV29-1	TRBJ1-2	CSVDRSRGGYTF
TRBV6-5	TRBJ1-2	CASSTGAGGYTF
TRBV5-4	TRBJ1-2	CASSLGGAREGYTF
TRBV5-1	TRBJ2-2	CATSRAGSTGELFF